The clone carrying this T cell receptor (beta chain) was recorded once. Its antigen remains unknown. This sample is drawn from a study of OX40 agonist ivuxolimab in advanced cancers. CDR1 and CDR2 from the germline V gene are SGHRS and YFSETQ. This CDR3 region has 14 residues. V trimming: 4 bases; J trimming: 4 bases; junction bases outside the gene matches: 3. General observations from the study: Patients with a partial response at 0.1-3.0 mg/kg had among the lowest clonal expansion.

The repertoire was sequenced with immunoSEQ multiplex PCR; TCRdb's copy has only in-frame clones and lacks some. The sample contains around 66,000 clones, about 86% of which appear only once. The TCR sequence derives from an adult with an advanced solid tumor such as melanoma, head and neck, liver or kidney cancer. The specimen comprised CD4+ or CD8+ T cells sorted from blood, sampled in a trial of the OX40 agonist ivuxolimab. The chain links TRBV5-1 to TRBJ2-1; TRBD1 matches 9 bases. The chain's CDR3 is CASSPDRGYNEQFF. In DNA, the CDR3 is TGCGCCAGCAGCCCGGACAGGGGTTACAATGAGCAGTTCTTC.